This TCR beta chain is drawn from a study of human T cells and chemical hapten exposure. Whole-study findings and limits: Counts of TCRs above 1 in 1000 frequency stayed unchanged with DPC sensitization.

In regard to this clonotype: Its target is not known.

V lost 2 bases and J lost 0; bases outside the gene matches: 3. There are 17 residues in the CDR3. Germline V gene lookup returns CDR1 SGHRS and CDR2 YFSETQ. Attachment of unique molecular identifiers to individual cDNA molecules was performed in the library. Original processing notes: The median was 95,638 TCRs per sample, ranging roughly 23,224 to 690,600. TCRdb called the RACE reads again in MiXCR, with one record for every CDR3 protein. In this record, the V and J calls reflect TCRdb's handling and not the investigators' own analysis. The table records tens of thousands of distinct CDR3 sequences, over 8% of them present only once. Time point indicated: healthy volunteer bleed at 2 weeks. Before extraction, the whole blood was not fractionated, and total RNA was taken from it.

The V gene is TRBV5-1, the J gene TRBJ2-6; 9 bases align to TRBD2. Sequenced sample: whole blood. The source of this sequence is a female donor in good health. Some clones in this sample may be carry-over from other donors' samples. The CDR3 sequence: CASSFIAGASGANVLTF. CDR3 DNA sequence: TGCGCCAGCAGCTTTATAGCGGGGGCCTCTGGGGCCAACGTCCTGACTTTC. Based on the CDR3 plus reference TRBV5-1 and TRBJ2-6, the full variable domain is KAGVTQTPRYLIKTRGQQVTLSCSPISGHRSVSWYQQTPGQGLQFLFEYFSETQRNKGNFPGRFSGRQFSNSRSEMNVSTLELGDSALYLCASSFIAGASGANVLTFGAGSRLTVL.